One and the same sample provided the 16 T cell receptor beta chains below, sequenced in a study of OX40 agonist ivuxolimab in advanced cancers. Produced via immunoSEQ multiplex PCR; TCRdb's table is partial and in-frame only. The sample shows 70,000 or so clones, approximately 80% of them seen only once. The input for sequencing was CD4+ or CD8+ T cells sorted from blood, taken in a trial of the OX40 agonist ivuxolimab. The receptor source for this set is an adult with an advanced solid tumor such as melanoma, head and neck, liver or kidney cancer.

The chain employs TRBV7-3 and TRBJ1-4, with D uncertain. The CDR3 sequence is 13 residues long. The V gene's germline CDR1 is SGHTA and CDR2 FQGTGA. V was pared by 5 bases and J by 7 bases, with 11 bases between. The CDR3 DNA reads as TGTGCCAGCAGCCCTGTACGGGGTGAAAAACTGTTTTTT. The encoded protein is CASSPVRGEKLFF. Complete variable domain (other parts from reference TRBV7-3 and TRBJ1-4): GAGVSQTPSNKVTEKGKYVELRCDPISGHTALYWYRQSLGQGPEFLIYFQGTGAADDSGLPNDRFFAVRPEGSVSTLKIQRTERGDSAVYLCASSPVRGEKLFFGSGTQLSVL.

The rearrangement joins TRBV7-9 to TRBJ2-1; 11 bases are a match to TRBD1. J gave up 6 bases and V 4 bases, and 5 bases lay outside the gene matches. Germline CDR1 reads SEHNR; CDR2 reads FQNEAQ (reference sequence). There are 15 residues in the CDR3. The CDR3 DNA reads as TGTGCCAGCAGCTCGGACAGGGGGCGATCCAATGAGCAGTTCTTC. Encoded protein: CASSSDRGRSNEQFF.

V gene TRBV10-2 combines with J gene TRBJ2-3; 11 nucleotides line up with TRBD2. The germline gives CDR1 WSHSY, CDR2 SAAADI. The CDR3 is 16 amino acids. V was pared by 6 bases and J by 2 bases, with 7 bases of the junction left unmatched. The CDR3 loop is CASSTGTSGLTDTQYF. The CDR3, as DNA: TGCGCCAGCAGCACAGGGACTAGCGGACTCACAGATACGCAGTATTTT.

The chain carries TRBV28 and TRBJ2-5; no firm D call. Trimming shortened V by 3 bases and J by 1 base, and 9 bases separated the two germline ends. The CDR3 contains 14 residues. Germline CDR1 MDHEN, CDR2 SYDVKM. The CDR3 nucleotides are TGTGCCAGCAGTTTGTCCGGAACCCAAGAGACCCAGTACTTC. As protein: CASSLSGTQETQYF.

The chain couples TRBV2 to TRBJ2-5; 9 nucleotides match TRBD2. Germline V CDR1 and CDR2: SNHLY, FYNNEI. V shed 7 bases and J 5 bases; nucleotides not matched to a gene: 8. CDR3 length equals 14 residues. This chain's CDR3 is CASTLAGAKETQYF. The CDR3 DNA is TGTGCCAGCACTTTAGCGGGAGCTAAGGAGACCCAGTACTTC.

This clone came up a few times. This chain links TRBV4-1 with TRBJ2-1; TRBD2 aligns across 11 bases. The germline V gene has CDR1 MGHRA and CDR2 YSYEKL. This CDR3 has 17 residues. Losses at the gene ends were 4 bases for V and 5 bases for J; bases not matched to a gene: 10. In nucleotides, the CDR3 is TGCGCCAGCAGCCCTGCGGGCATAGCGGGAGGGAACAATGAGCAGTTCTTC. Translation: CASSPAGIAGGNNEQFF.

The chain is built from TRBV6-1 and TRBJ2-3; tentative D call: TRBD2 (6 bases). Per the germline V gene, CDR1 is MNHNS and CDR2 is SASEGT. This CDR3 contains 13 residues. V dropped 8 bases and J dropped 6 bases, with 15 bases sitting between them. CDR3 loop: CASAGGRADTQYF. CDR3 in DNA: TGTGCCAGCGCCGGGGGTCGAGCCGATACGCAGTATTTT.

This clone was detected once. The chain uses TRBV11-1 and TRBJ2-3; 7 bases agree with TRBD2. After removal of 3 bases from V and 1 base from J, the junction contained 7 bases not matched to a gene. CDR1 and CDR2 (germline): SGHAT, FQDESV (reference sequence). This CDR3 is built from 16 residues. The DNA of the CDR3 is TGTGCCAGCAGCTTCTCTTACCGGGGGGGCACAGATACGCAGTATTTT. It yields the protein CASSFSYRGGTDTQYF.

The V and J genes are TRBV7-9 and TRBJ2-1; 8 nucleotides agree with TRBD2. Germline CDR1 SEHNR, CDR2 FQNEAQ (reference sequence). The CDR3 covers 14 residues. V shed 3 bases, J shed 5 bases, and the junction held 3 bases outside the gene matches. CDR3 bases: TGTGCCAGCAGCTTTACTAGCGGTCACAATGAGCAGTTCTTC. Residues: CASSFTSGHNEQFF.

The V call is TRBV10-3, the J call TRBJ2-3, with no clear D. V gave up 6 bases and J gave up 6 bases, with 7 bases separating them. CDR3 length: 11 amino acids. Germline V gene data show CDR1 as ENHRY and CDR2 as SYGVKD. The CDR3 DNA is TGTGCCATCAGCCCTAGTGATACGCAGTATTTT. Protein: CAISPSDTQYF.

This clone turned up a few times. The chain carries TRBV5-4 and TRBJ2-7; TRBD1 might be the D (6 bases). V lost 3 bases, J lost 4 bases, and 11 bases lay in between. The CDR3 covers 13 residues. Germline lookup yields CDR1 SGHNT and CDR2 YYREEE (reference sequence). CDR3 residues: CASSSGQFYEQYF. The CDR3 DNA follows: TGTGCCAGCAGCTCCGGACAGTTTTACGAGCAGTACTTC.

This chain joins TRBV27 and TRBJ2-1; D not resolved. Trimming took off 4 bases at V and 0 bases at J, with 10 bases between the two ends. The CDR3 sequence is 15 residues long. CDR1 and CDR2 (germline): MNHEY, SMNVEV (reference sequence). CDR3 sequence (DNA): TGTGCCAGCAGTTCGGCGCAGAGCTCCTACAATGAGCAGTTCTTC. Amino acid sequence: CASSSAQSSYNEQFF.

The chain carries TRBV21-1 and TRBJ2-7. TRBV21-1 is reported as a pseudogene. CDR3 length: 14 residues. CDR3 nucleotide sequence: TGTGCCAGCAGCAAGGACCGGGGACCCTACGAGCAGTACTTC. Protein product: CASSKDRGPYEQYF.

This chain joins TRBV28 and TRBJ2-7; 7 positions match TRBD1. This CDR3 comprises 13 residues. Germline V gives CDR1 MDHEN, CDR2 SYDVKM. The CDR3 spells CTTARAGGYEQYF. The CDR3 DNA follows: TGTACCACCGCCCGTGCAGGGGGCTACGAGCAGTACTTC.

This chain joins TRBV5-1 and TRBJ2-7; TRBD2 agrees at 10 bases. The trim removed 5 bases at V and 2 bases at J, leaving 7 bases unmatched. The V gene's germline CDR1 is SGHRS and CDR2 YFSETQ. CDR3 length: 15 amino acids. This CDR3 is CASRPPSGSAYEQYF. CDR3 in DNA: TGCGCCAGCAGGCCTCCTAGCGGGAGCGCCTACGAGCAGTACTTC.

The chain uses TRBV13 and TRBJ1-3; 10 bases are shared with TRBD1. The CDR3 runs to 20 residues. Germline lookup yields CDR1 PRHDT and CDR2 FYEKMQ (reference sequence). V dropped 7 bases and J dropped 0; count of bases not matched to a gene: 18. The DNA of the CDR3 is TGTGCCAGCATCCCTAGGGGGACAGGGGACCCCCAAGTCTCTGGAAACACCATATATTTT. It is translated as CASIPRGTGDPQVSGNTIYF.